These 20 T cell receptor beta chains were sequenced from one sample in a study of blood T cell repertoires in COVID-19. Libraries were prepared by immunoSEQ multiplex PCR; TCRdb keeps only in-frame clonotypes and omits some of them. The sample gives some 300,000 clones, nearly 90% of which show up once; 1% is in the top ten. The specimen was peripheral blood. These receptors originate from a woman aged 35 to 49 with COVID-19, enrolled during active disease.

The gene calls are TRBV6-5 and TRBJ2-5, with 7 bases lining up with TRBD2. The CDR3 covers 15 residues. V lost 0 bases to trimming and J lost 1 base; unmatched junction nucleotides: 2. From germline, CDR1 is MNHEY and CDR2 SVGAGI. CDR3 DNA: TGTGCCAGCAGTTACTCACTAGCGATCCAAGAGACCCAGTACTTC. It specifies CASSYSLAIQETQYF.

J is TRBJ2-3 and V is TRBV5-1, with 10 nucleotides matching TRBD1. The V segment lost 2 bases and the J segment 4 bases; nucleotides outside the gene matches: 7. Per germline, CDR1 SGHRS and CDR2 YFSETQ. The CDR3 consists of 16 residues. The CDR3 region is CASSFVGQGVADTQYF. In DNA form, the CDR3 reads TGCGCCAGCAGCTTCGTTGGACAGGGGGTCGCAGATACGCAGTATTTT.

The genes are TRBV5-1 and TRBJ1-1; 10 bases are a match to TRBD1. V lost 4 bases, J lost 1 base, and 4 bases stayed unmatched. CDR3 length: 15 residues. CDR1 SGHRS and CDR2 YFSETQ come from the germline V gene. CDR3 protein: CASSRDRGRNTEAFF. DNA of the CDR3: TGCGCCAGCAGCAGGGACAGGGGTCGGAACACTGAAGCTTTCTTT.

The chain recombines TRBV7-2 with TRBJ2-5; TRBD1 matches at 7 bases. CDR3 length: 15 residues. Germline trimming cut 5 bases from V and 2 bases from J; bases unmatched to any gene: 8. Germline CDR1 reads SGHTA; CDR2 reads FQGNSA. The CDR3 DNA reads as TGTGCCAGCAGCCCCTGGACAGGACAACAAGAGACCCAGTACTTC. This sequence encodes CASSPWTGQQETQYF. The full variable domain, rest sourced from reference TRBV7-2 and TRBJ2-5, is GAGVSQSPSNKVTEKGKDVELRCDPISGHTALYWYRQSLGQGLEFLIYFQGNSAPDKSGLPSDRFSAERTGGSVSTLTIQRTQQEDSAVYLCASSPWTGQQETQYFGPGTRLLVL.

Regarding this clone: The identical CDR3 is also encoded by other nucleotide sequences in the sample. This chain connects TRBV6-2 or TRBV6-3 to TRBJ1-1, with TRBD1 as a possible D gene (5 bases). The CDR3 has 13 residues. From germline, CDR1 is MNHEY and CDR2 SVGEGT. V lost 2 bases and J 2 bases, leaving 6 bases between the germline ends. CDR3 nucleotides: TGTGCCAGCAGTTACCAGGGAAACACTGAAGCTTTCTTT. Translation: CASSYQGNTEAFF.

This chain connects TRBV27 to TRBJ1-2; TRBD1 matches at 9 bases. Germline CDR1 is MNHEY and CDR2 is SMNVEV (reference sequence). After removal of 2 bases from V and 2 bases from J, the junction contained 9 bases not matched to a gene. The CDR3 contains 17 residues. In DNA, the CDR3 is TGTGCCAGCAGTTTAGCCGGGACAGGGAAAAAAAACTATGGCTACACCTTC. It translates to CASSLAGTGKKNYGYTF.

The table lists this clone with a count of one. V and J are TRBV18 and TRBJ2-7; D not resolved. Germline V gene sequence: CDR1 KGHSH, CDR2 LQKENI. This CDR3 is 13 amino acids long. V lost 4 bases to trimming and J lost 5 bases, with 12 bases between them. As DNA, the CDR3 is TGTGCCAGCTCACTGGAGAGACTCAACGAGCAGTACTTC. Translated: CASSLERLNEQYF.

A few counts support this clone. The chain has TRBV19 and TRBJ2-1; TRBD2 is a possible D gene (5 bases). From germline, CDR1 is LNHDA and CDR2 SQIVND (reference sequence). V lost 0 bases and J 7 bases, leaving 13 bases between the germline ends. CDR3 size: 15 residues. CDR3 protein: CASSIEGNRRNEQFF. CDR3 in DNA: TGTGCCAGTAGTATAGAGGGCAACCGGAGGAATGAGCAGTTCTTC.

This chain uses TRBV28 with TRBJ1-3; TRBD1 is a possible D gene (6 bases). The V end was cut by 3 bases, the J end by 2 bases, with 14 bases between. The V gene's germline CDR1 is MDHEN and CDR2 SYDVKM. The CDR3 is 16 residues long. This CDR3 is CASSLDTGLAGNTIYF. As DNA, the CDR3 is TGTGCCAGCAGTTTGGATACAGGGTTGGCTGGAAACACCATATATTTT.

The chain joins TRBV5-6 to TRBJ1-5, with D perhaps matching TRBD1 (5 bases). Trimming cost V 0 bases and J 5 bases, with 12 bases left between them. The germline gives CDR1 SGHDT, CDR2 YYEEEE. The CDR3 runs 15 residues. The CDR3 spells CASSLGLRVHQPQHF. The CDR3 bases are TGTGCCAGCAGCTTGGGTCTCAGGGTGCATCAGCCCCAGCATTTT.

The chain is built from TRBV13 and TRBJ2-2; TRBD2 matches at 14 bases. The junction had 10 bases not matched to a gene; V was cut back by 5 bases and J by 5 bases. This CDR3 has 18 amino acids. CDR1 is PRHDT and CDR2 is FYEKMQ in the germline V gene (reference sequence). The CDR3 reads CASSPQGLAGEGTGELFF. DNA for the CDR3: TGTGCCAGCAGCCCCCAGGGACTAGCGGGAGAAGGGACCGGGGAGCTGTTTTTT.

CDR3 sequence: CASSHREVLKNSPLHF. In DNA form, the CDR3 reads TGCGCCAGCAGTCACCGAGAAGTACTCAAGAACTCACCCCTCCACTTT. The chain recombines TRBV23-1 with TRBJ1-6, with D unresolved. TRBV23-1 is given ORF status, its function remaining uncertain. V dropped 3 bases and J dropped 10 bases, with 19 bases sitting between them. The CDR3 runs 16 residues.

This clone was observed a handful of times. This chain connects TRBV11-2 to TRBJ1-6, with D perhaps TRBD1 (6 bases). Trimming left V 4 bases short and J 8 bases short, with 15 bases between. The CDR3 totals 15 residues. The germline CDR1 and CDR2 sequences are SGHAT and FQNNGV. Here the CDR3 DNA reads TGTGCCAGCAGCTCTACAGGGAATGTGGATTCACCCCTCCACTTT. It specifies CASSSTGNVDSPLHF.

This clone was counted between two and nine times. The chain couples TRBV4-3 to TRBJ1-6, with D uncertain. Germline V gives CDR1 LGHNA, CDR2 YSLEER. V dropped 0 bases and J dropped 10 bases, with 16 bases sitting between them. CDR3 length: 16 residues. CDR3 amino acids: CASSQDRGSSGSPLHF. The CDR3 DNA reads TGCGCCAGCAGCCAAGATAGAGGCTCAAGCGGGTCACCCCTCCACTTT.

This chain joins TRBV30 and TRBJ1-3; tentative D call: TRBD1 (5 bases). The CDR3 covers 15 residues. V was trimmed by 5 bases and J by 3 bases, leaving 17 bases between them. Per the germline V gene, CDR1 is GTSNPN and CDR2 is SVGIG (reference sequence). This chain's CDR3 is CAWSPPRTLGNTIYF. The CDR3 nucleotides read TGTGCCTGGTCCCCCCCCCGGACACTTGGAAACACCATATATTTT.

The rearrangement uses TRBV19 and TRBJ2-5; 12 positions agree with TRBD2. Unmatched junction bases numbered 4, after V lost 5 bases and J lost 3 bases. This CDR3 is 15 amino acids long. CDR1 LNHDA and CDR2 SQIVND come from the germline V gene (reference sequence). DNA of the CDR3: TGTGCCAGTAGTGCCCGGACTAGCGGGGAAGAGACCCAGTACTTC. Amino acid sequence: CASSARTSGEETQYF.

The chain employs TRBV11-3 and TRBJ2-1, with D perhaps matching TRBD1 (6 bases). The V end was cut by 5 bases, the J end by 8 bases, with 16 bases between. Germline values: CDR1 SGHNT, CDR2 YENEEA. The length of the CDR3 is 14 residues. CDR3 loop: CASSRPGTTDEQFF. The CDR3 DNA follows: TGTGCCAGCAGCCGACCGGGGACAACTGATGAGCAGTTCTTC.

The V gene is TRBV4-1, the J gene TRBJ2-7; TRBD2 aligns across 7 bases. Looked up from germline, CDR1 is MGHRA and CDR2 is YSYEKL. V was clipped by 4 bases and J by 0 bases; unmatched bases: 12. The CDR3 loop spans 17 amino acids. The CDR3 here is CASSPHPLAEISYEQYF. CDR3 DNA sequence: TGCGCCAGCAGCCCCCATCCCCTAGCGGAAATCTCCTACGAGCAGTACTTC.

This chain joins TRBV6-2 or TRBV6-3 and TRBJ1-1, with 8 bases identical to TRBD1. This CDR3 is built from 12 residues. Germline V gene data show CDR1 as MNHEY and CDR2 as SVGEGT. The J segment lost 7 bases and the V segment lost 5 bases, leaving 3 bases of the junction unmatched. CDR3 protein: CASSTGTGEAFF. In DNA form, the CDR3 reads TGTGCCAGCAGTACCGGGACAGGTGAAGCTTTCTTT.

This clone has only a few counts. V usage is TRBV28 and J usage is TRBJ2-7; tentative D call: TRBD1 (5 bases). This CDR3 is 11 amino acids long. Trimming took 8 bases from V and 4 from J, leaving 9 bases between them. CDR1 is MDHEN and CDR2 is SYDVKM in the germline V gene. The CDR3 is CASAQVYEQYF. In DNA form, the CDR3 reads TGTGCCAGCGCACAGGTATACGAGCAGTACTTC.